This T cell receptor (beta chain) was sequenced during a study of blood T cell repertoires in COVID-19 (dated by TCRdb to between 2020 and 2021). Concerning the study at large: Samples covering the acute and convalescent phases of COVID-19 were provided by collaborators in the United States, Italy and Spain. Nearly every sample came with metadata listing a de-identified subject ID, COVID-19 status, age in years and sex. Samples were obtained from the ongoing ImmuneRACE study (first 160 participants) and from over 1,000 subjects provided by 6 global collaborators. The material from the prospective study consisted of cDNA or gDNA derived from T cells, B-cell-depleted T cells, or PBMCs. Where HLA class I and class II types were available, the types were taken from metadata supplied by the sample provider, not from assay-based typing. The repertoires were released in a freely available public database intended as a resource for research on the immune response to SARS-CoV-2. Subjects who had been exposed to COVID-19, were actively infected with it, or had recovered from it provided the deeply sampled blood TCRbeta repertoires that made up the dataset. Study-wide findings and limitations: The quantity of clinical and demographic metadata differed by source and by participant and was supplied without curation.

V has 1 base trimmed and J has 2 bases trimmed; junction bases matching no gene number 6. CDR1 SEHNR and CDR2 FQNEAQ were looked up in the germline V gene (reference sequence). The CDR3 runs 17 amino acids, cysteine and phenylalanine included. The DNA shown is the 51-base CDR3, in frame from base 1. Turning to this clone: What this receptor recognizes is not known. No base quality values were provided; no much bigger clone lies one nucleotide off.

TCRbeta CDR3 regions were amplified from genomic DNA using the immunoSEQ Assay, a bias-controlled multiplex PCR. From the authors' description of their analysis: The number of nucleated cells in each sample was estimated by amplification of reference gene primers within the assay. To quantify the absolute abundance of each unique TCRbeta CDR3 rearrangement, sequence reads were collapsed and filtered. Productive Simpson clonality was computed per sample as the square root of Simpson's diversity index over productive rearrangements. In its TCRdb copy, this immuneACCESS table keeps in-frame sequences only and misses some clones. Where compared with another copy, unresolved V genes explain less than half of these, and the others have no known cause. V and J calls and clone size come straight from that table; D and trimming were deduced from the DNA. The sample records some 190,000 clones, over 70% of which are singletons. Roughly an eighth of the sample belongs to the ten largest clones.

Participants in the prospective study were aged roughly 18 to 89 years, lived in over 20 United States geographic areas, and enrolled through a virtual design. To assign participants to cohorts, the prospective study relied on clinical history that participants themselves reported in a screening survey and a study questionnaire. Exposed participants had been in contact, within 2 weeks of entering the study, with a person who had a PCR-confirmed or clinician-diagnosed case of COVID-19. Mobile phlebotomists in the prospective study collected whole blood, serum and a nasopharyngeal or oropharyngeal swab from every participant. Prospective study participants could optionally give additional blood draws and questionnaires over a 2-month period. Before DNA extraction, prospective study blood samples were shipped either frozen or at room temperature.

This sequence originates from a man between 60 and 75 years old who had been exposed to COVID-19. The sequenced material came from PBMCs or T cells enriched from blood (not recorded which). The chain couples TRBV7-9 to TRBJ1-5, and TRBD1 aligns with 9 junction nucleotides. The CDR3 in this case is CASSLGGTGRGNQPQHF. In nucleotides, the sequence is TGTGCCAGCAGCTTAGGTGGGACAGGGAGGGGCAATCAGCCCCAGCATTTT. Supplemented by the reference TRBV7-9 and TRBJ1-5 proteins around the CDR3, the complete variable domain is DTGVSQNPRHKITKRGQNVTFRCDPISEHNRLYWYRQTLGQGPEFLTYFQNEAQLEKSRLLSDRFSAERPKGSFSTLEIQRTEQGDSAMYLCASSLGGTGRGNQPQHFGDGTRLSIL.